This entry lists 7 T cell receptor beta chains sequenced from one sample in a study of CD4 and CD8 cells across lung adenocarcinoma regions. TCRdb independently ran MiXCR on the PCR reads; one entry per CDR3 protein. The data contain around 20,000 distinct CDR3 sequences, 50% to 55% of them singletons. Sequenced: CD8+ T cells from the center of a lung tumor. These receptors were collected from a female donor with lung adenocarcinoma. The CD4 and CD8 labels of this study may be unreliable.

The sample holds one count of this clonotype. At one end the junction does not follow the germline gene, possibly because of a read error. This chain joins TRBV6-8 and TRBJ2-4; D assignment may be TRBD1 or TRBD2 (5 bases each). Looked up from germline, CDR1 is MNHGY and CDR2 is SAAAGT. The CDR3 spans 16 residues. The CDR3 reads CACTAHRGSDQNTQYF. The DNA of the CDR3 is TGTGCCTGCACGGCCCACCGGGGCAGTGACCAAAACACTCAGTACTTC.

This clonotype has just a few counts. The V and J genes are TRBV7-2 and TRBJ2-2; D possibly corresponds to TRBD2 (6 bases). The CDR3 has 14 amino acids. The germline V gene has CDR1 SGHTA and CDR2 FQGNSA. The ends were cut back, 5 bases at V and 6 bases at J, with 13 bases in the middle. The CDR3 DNA sequence: TGTGCCAGCAGCCCCGGACTATGGCCCGGGGAGCTGTTTTTT. Translated, it gives CASSPGLWPGELFF.

This clonotype has ten or more counts. The rearrangement uses TRBV27 and TRBJ2-3, with TRBD2 identical over 14 bases. From germline, CDR1 is MNHEY and CDR2 SMNVEV (reference sequence). The V gene end was trimmed by 5 bases and the J gene end by 9 bases; junction bases not matched to a gene: 10. This CDR3 has 16 residues. In DNA form, the CDR3 reads TGTGCCAGCAGTGACGGGACTAGCGGGAGAGGGACGACGCAGTATTTT. It encodes CASSDGTSGRGTTQYF.

About this clonotype itself: At one end, the junction sequence differs from germline, possibly due to a read error. The chain links TRBV6-1 to TRBJ2-3; tentative D call: TRBD2 (7 bases). In germline, CDR1 is MNHNS, CDR2 SASEGT. The CDR3 is made up of 15 amino acids. The CDR3 protein is CGRGLGGRGSETQYF. CDR3 nucleotides: TGTGGCAGGGGCCTCGGGGGGCGAGGCTCAGAGACGCAGTATTTC.

V is TRBV10-2 and J is TRBJ2-5; D may correspond to TRBD1 or TRBD2 (7 bases each). The last part of the DNA fits TRBJ2-7 better; the J call may be wrong. Germline V gene data show CDR1 as WSHSY and CDR2 as SAAADI. This CDR3 has 13 amino acids. CDR3 in DNA: TGCGCCACCTGGGGGGGCAGGGGGTACGAGCAGTACTTC. Translating gives CATWGGRGYEQYF.

In this sample, this clonotype is medium-sized. V is TRBV10-1 and J is TRBJ2-1; D could derive from TRBD1 or TRBD2 (5 bases each). CDR3 length: 15 amino acids. Germline V gene lookup returns CDR1 WNHNN and CDR2 SYGVQD (reference sequence). V lost 1 base and J lost 8, with 15 bases in between. Here the CDR3 DNA reads TGCGCCAGCAGTGAGTTGGGACCCCCCCGAGATGAGCAGTTCTTC. Translated, it gives CASSELGPPRDEQFF.

There are a few counts of this clonotype. The V and J genes are TRBV6-1 and TRBJ2-5; D call uncertain. From germline, CDR1 is MNHNS and CDR2 SASEGT. V lost 8 bases, J lost 4 bases, and 8 bases lay in between. The CDR3 length is 11 residues. CDR3 in DNA: TGTGCCAGCCTATTCGTAGAGACCCAGTACTTC. Amino acids: CASLFVETQYF.